The T cell receptor beta chain under discussion was sequenced for a study of Ad26.COV2.S vaccination and SARS-CoV-2 variants. For the study at large: Donor allocation was to the COV1001 Ad26.COV2.S trial arm. Each vaccinee took Ad26.COV2.S intramuscularly, once or twice 56 days apart. Study-level points and caveats: Non-spike TCR breadth did not differ much between vaccine and placebo recipients. Vaccinees displayed broader spike-specific TCR repertoires than placebo recipients.

The sample's treatment: about 20 received Ad26.COV2.S at low or high dose, single or two shots; about five received placebo; per-sample allocation not given. The samples date from day 63 after the first vaccine or placebo injection. Produced via immunoSEQ multiplex PCR; TCRdb's table is partial and in-frame only. The data hold over 300,000 clones, with 83% observed a single time. With 8 bases clipped from V and 0 bases from J, the junction kept 7 bases outside the gene matches. CDR1 and CDR2 from the germline V gene are SNHLY and FYNNEI. This CDR3 region has 15 residues. Comments on this clone: The antigen remains undetermined.

The sequenced sample was peripheral blood, obtained in a trial of Ad26.COV2.S vaccine versus placebo. This sequence was found in a person between 18 and 65 years old who received the Ad26.COV2.S COVID-19 vaccine or a placebo. This chain joins TRBV2 and TRBJ1-5; TRBD1 matches 7 bases. The CDR3 is CASRQGQYSNQPQHF. CDR3 DNA sequence: TGTGCCAGCCGGCAGGGACAGTATAGCAATCAGCCCCAGCATTTT.